The rows below give T cell receptor beta chains drawn from one sample of a study of OX40 agonist ivuxolimab in advanced cancers. Using immunoSEQ multiplex PCR, the repertoire was profiled, and TCRdb retains in-frame clones only, with some absent. Of around 80,000 clones in the sample, 89% were seen once. Sample: CD4+ or CD8+ T cells sorted from blood, taken in a trial of the OX40 agonist ivuxolimab. Every receptor here comes from an adult with an advanced solid tumor such as melanoma, head and neck, liver or kidney cancer. Both conserved end residues are part of each CDR3. D genes are given only for firm matches. Clone size appears in some rows only: once, few, many, or a class for an expanded clone.

size	V	D	J	DNA	CDR3
-	TRBV5-1	-	TRBJ2-1	TGCGCCAGCAGCACGGCCCTCAATGAGCAGTTCTTC	CASSTALNEQFF
-	TRBV7-2	TRBD1	TRBJ2-2	TGTGCCAGCAGCAGACAGGGAACGAACACCGGGGAGCTGTTTTTT	CASSRQGTNTGELFF
-	TRBV5-1	TRBD1	TRBJ1-4	TGCGCCAGCAGCTCGACAGGGGCTAATGAAAAACTGTTTTTT	CASSSTGANEKLFF
-	TRBV5-8	-	TRBJ2-3	TGTGCCAGCAGCTTTGGGTACGGTACGCAGTATTTT	CASSFGYGTQYF
once	TRBV6-1	-	TRBJ1-2	TGTGCCAGCAGTGTCCTACGACAGGCTGAAGGCTACACCTTC	CASSVLRQAEGYTF
-	TRBV9	-	TRBJ1-6	TGTGCCAGCAGCGCAACGGACAGTAATTCACCCCTCCACTTT	CASSATDSNSPLHF
once	TRBV6-5	-	TRBJ1-4	TGTGCCAGCAGTTACTCAGGGAATGAAAAACTGTTTTTT	CASSYSGNEKLFF
few	TRBV10-2	TRBD1	TRBJ1-5	TGCGCCAGCAGTGGACAGGGGGTTGAACAGCCCCAGCATTTT	CASSGQGVEQPQHF
-	TRBV15	TRBD1	TRBJ1-3	TGTGCCACCAGCAGAGATCGGGGGACAGTATTTACCTCCGGAAACACCATATATTTT	CATSRDRGTVFTSGNTIYF
once	TRBV6-1	-	TRBJ1-1	TGTGCCAGCAGTGAAGCTGGAATTGAAGCTTTCTTT	CASSEAGIEAFF
once	TRBV5-5	-	TRBJ1-4	TGTGCCAGCAGCTTGGAGCTCTACTCTGAAAAACTGTTTTTT	CASSLELYSEKLFF
-	TRBV5-1	TRBD1	TRBJ1-3	TGCGCCAGCAGGGAACAGGGGGTGCCGGACACCATATATTTT	CASREQGVPDTIYF
few	TRBV19	TRBD1	TRBJ1-2	TGTGCCAGTAGTATCCAATCTACAGGGGCGCGTAGGGGCAACTATGGCTACACCTTC	CASSIQSTGARRGNYGYTF
-	TRBV28	TRBD2	TRBJ2-3	TGTGCCAGCAGTTTGGGGTCCCTAGCGGGAGCTGCAGATACGCAGTATTTT	CASSLGSLAGAADTQYF
-	TRBV10-2	-	TRBJ1-6	TGCGCCAGCAGTGGCACAGGGAGGAATTCACCCCTCCACTTT	CASSGTGRNSPLHF
-	TRBV5-1	TRBD1	TRBJ1-1	TGCGCCAGCAGCTTGGCTCAAGGGTGGGACAGACAGAACACTGAAGCTTTCTTT	CASSLAQGWDRQNTEAFF
-	TRBV29-1	-	TRBJ1-5	TGCAGCGTTCAAGGGGATAGCAATCAGCCCCAGCATTTT	CSVQGDSNQPQHF
-	TRBV5-1	-	TRBJ1-6	TGCGCCAGCAGCTTGGAGAGCGGGACGGTAGATTCACCCCTCCACTTT	CASSLESGTVDSPLHF
-	TRBV2	TRBD2	TRBJ2-5	TGTGCCAGCAGGCCACAGCGGGGAAACCAAGAGACCCAGTACTTC	CASRPQRGNQETQYF
-	TRBV5-4	-	TRBJ2-5	TGTGCCAGCAGCTTGGCAGCAGGAGAGACCCAGTACTTC	CASSLAAGETQYF
-	TRBV6-5	-	TRBJ2-3	TGTGCCAGCAGGACGGGTCACTCAGGGGTTGATACGCAGTATTTT	CASRTGHSGVDTQYF
few	TRBV15	-	TRBJ2-7	TGTGCCACCTTAGATCAGGGGCGCTCGGACGAGCAGTACTTC	CATLDQGRSDEQYF
-	TRBV30	-	TRBJ2-5	TGTGCCTGGAGTGCCCGCCCTTCGACAGGCAAAGAGACCCAGTACTTC	CAWSARPSTGKETQYF
-	TRBV5-1	TRBD1	TRBJ1-1	TGCGCCAGCATCGGACAGGGCCGCTCTGAAGCTTTCTTT	CASIGQGRSEAFF
-	TRBV9	-	TRBJ2-7	TGTGCCAGCAGCGTAGTCCCCAACCGGTTACAGTACTTC	CASSVVPNRLQYF
-	TRBV10-3	-	TRBJ1-1	TGTGCCATCCGTGCGGGGAGGGGAGCTTTCTTT	CAIRAGRGAFF
-	TRBV5-5	-	TRBJ1-2	TGTGCCAGCAGCTTTAACACGGCCTCCTATGGCTACACCTTC	CASSFNTASYGYTF
-	TRBV5-1	-	TRBJ1-1	TGCGCCAGCAGCTTGGTACTACAGGGTAAGAAGGGCACTGAAGCTTTCTTT	CASSLVLQGKKGTEAFF
-	TRBV7-2	-	TRBJ1-3	TGTGCCAGCAGCCTGGAGGCTCGACAAACCTCTGGAAACACCATATATTTT	CASSLEARQTSGNTIYF
-	TRBV19	TRBD2	TRBJ2-4	TGTGCCAGTAGTATGCTAGCGGGGGGAGTGGGCATTCAGTACTTC	CASSMLAGGVGIQYF
once	TRBV27	TRBD1	TRBJ2-6	TGTGCCAGCAGTTTGTGGACAGGGACTGGGGCCAACGTCCTGACTTTC	CASSLWTGTGANVLTF
-	TRBV10-2	-	TRBJ2-7	TGCGCCAGCGTACCTTCAGGCCGGGTATCCTACGAGCAGTACTTC	CASVPSGRVSYEQYF
-	TRBV25-1	-	TRBJ2-2	TGTGCCAGCAGTGTTCAGGGGCATTGGCTGTTTTTT	CASSVQGHWLFF
-	TRBV4-1	-	TRBJ2-2	TGCGCCAGCAGCTCACGGACAGCCCTGAACACCGGGGAGCTGTTTTTT	CASSSRTALNTGELFF
-	TRBV28	-	TRBJ1-4	TGTGCCAGCAGCCATGACCGGAGGAGGGAAAAACTGTTTTTT	CASSHDRRREKLFF
-	TRBV5-1	TRBD2	TRBJ2-1	TGCGCCAGCAGCGCAAAACCGACTAGCGGCAATGAGCAGTTCTTC	CASSAKPTSGNEQFF
-	TRBV9	-	TRBJ1-2	TGTGCCAGCAGCGTAGGGGATTCCCTCGGATATGGCTACACCTTC	CASSVGDSLGYGYTF
-	TRBV28	-	TRBJ2-7	TGTGCCAGCAGTTTACCCGTGGGCGAGCAGTACTTC	CASSLPVGEQYF
once	TRBV5-4	TRBD1	TRBJ2-5	TGTGCCAGCAGCTTGGGGGGACAGCTCTCCCAAGAGACCCAGTACTTC	CASSLGGQLSQETQYF
-	TRBV6-4	-	TRBJ1-6	TGTGCCAGCAGTGATCAGGGACGCAATTCACCCCTCCACTTT	CASSDQGRNSPLHF
-	TRBV30	TRBD2	TRBJ2-1	TGTGCCTGGAAGGGACTAGCGGGGGGTCGCAGCTCCTACAATGAGCAGTTCTTC	CAWKGLAGGRSSYNEQFF
-	TRBV5-4	TRBD1	TRBJ2-7	TGTGCCAGCAGCTTCCCACGACAGGGGGTTTTTGAGCAGTACTTC	CASSFPRQGVFEQYF
-	TRBV5-6	-	TRBJ1-1	TGTGCCAGCAGCTTGGCCCAAGAAGCTTTCTTT	CASSLAQEAFF
-	TRBV5-4	TRBD2	TRBJ2-7	TGTGCCAGCAGCTCCGATAATCGTCTAGCGGGAGGCGAGCAGTACTTC	CASSSDNRLAGGEQYF
-	TRBV6-5	-	TRBJ1-6	TGTGCCAGCAGTTACTCGAGGGAGTTCTATAATTCACCCCTCCACTTT	CASSYSREFYNSPLHF
-	TRBV11-2	TRBD1	TRBJ2-1	TGTGCCAGCAGCTTAGTGGCAGGGGGACGCTACAATGAGCAGTTCTTC	CASSLVAGGRYNEQFF
-	TRBV6-6	-	TRBJ1-3	TGTGCCAGCAGGATAGGGGCAGGGGACTCTGGAAACACCATATATTTT	CASRIGAGDSGNTIYF
-	TRBV7-9	TRBD1	TRBJ2-5	TGTGCCAGCAGCAAAGGACAGGGAGTTTCATGGGAGACCCAGTACTTC	CASSKGQGVSWETQYF
-	TRBV6-5	-	TRBJ1-3	TGTGCCAGCAGTCGCCGGGACGGCTCTGGAAACACCATATATTTT	CASSRRDGSGNTIYF
-	TRBV2	-	TRBJ1-3	TGTGCCAGCAGTCGATACTCTGGAAACACCATATATTTT	CASSRYSGNTIYF
-	TRBV20-1	-	TRBJ2-7	TGCAGTGCCCAGGACCATTACGAGCAGTACTTC	CSAQDHYEQYF
-	TRBV6-1	-	TRBJ1-3	TGTGCCAGCAGTGAAGGCCCAGCGCGAAACACCATATATTTT	CASSEGPARNTIYF
-	TRBV27	TRBD2	TRBJ2-1	TGTGCCAGCAGTGCTCCCCGGAGAGCGGGAGGCTTCGGAAATGAGCAGTTCTTC	CASSAPRRAGGFGNEQFF
once	TRBV12-1	-	TRBJ1-2	TGTGCCAGCAGCTGCTTGCGAAGGAACGGGACAGCTAACTATGGCTACACCTTC	CASSCLRRNGTANYGYTF
-	TRBV5-1	TRBD1	TRBJ1-3	TGCGCCAGCAGCCCTGGGACAGCTGGAAACACCATATATTTT	CASSPGTAGNTIYF
-	TRBV6-5	-	TRBJ1-4	TGTGCCAGCAGTCGCGACAGGAGGGATGAAAAACTGTTTTTT	CASSRDRRDEKLFF
-	TRBV6-1	TRBD2	TRBJ2-1	TGTGCCAGCAGTGCCGCTAGCGGGAGAATAGTGAATGAGCAGTTCTTC	CASSAASGRIVNEQFF
-	TRBV7-8	TRBD2	TRBJ2-3	TGTGCCAGCAGCTCCCGGGGGGGAGCGGGGGGCCAAGCCCCAGGTACGCAGTATTTT	CASSSRGGAGGQAPGTQYF